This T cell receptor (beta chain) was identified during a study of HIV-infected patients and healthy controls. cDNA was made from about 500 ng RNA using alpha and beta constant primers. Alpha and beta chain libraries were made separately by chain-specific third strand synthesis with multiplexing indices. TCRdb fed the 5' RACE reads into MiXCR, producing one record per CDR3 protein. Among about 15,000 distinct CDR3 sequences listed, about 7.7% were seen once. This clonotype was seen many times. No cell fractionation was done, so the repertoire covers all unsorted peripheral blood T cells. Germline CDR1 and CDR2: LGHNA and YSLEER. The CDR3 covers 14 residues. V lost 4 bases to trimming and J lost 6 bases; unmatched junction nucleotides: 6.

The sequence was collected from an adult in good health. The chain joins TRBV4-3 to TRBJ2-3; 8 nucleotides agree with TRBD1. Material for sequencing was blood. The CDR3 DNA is TGCGCCAGCAGCCGACTAGGGGACAGGGATACGCAGTATTTT. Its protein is CASSRLGDRDTQYF.